One sample yielded the 22 T cell receptor beta chains listed below, sequenced in a study of regulatory T cells in long-lasting Graves disease. The time point here: newly diagnosed GD, antithyroid drugs for less than 3 months. With RNA extracted from PBMCs as input, the TCR library was made. CDR3-region Arm-PCR and iRepertoire HTBI primers produced the TCR beta libraries. MiXCR, run by TCRdb on the multiplex PCR reads, gives a single entry per CDR3 protein. The sample shows 350,000 to 550,000 distinct CDR3 sequences, about 15% of them seen only once. These data were also filed under a second study, of T cells in Graves' hyperthyroidism and ophthalmopathy.

The source was peripheral blood mononuclear cells (PBMCs), collected at new diagnosis, from a patient treated with antithyroid drugs. These receptors came from a woman under 40 with Graves disease.

The chain combines TRBV7-9 with TRBJ2-5; TRBD2 aligns across 7 bases. The CDR3 spans 14 residues. The trim removed 3 bases at V and 4 bases at J, leaving 5 bases unmatched. The germline gives CDR1 SEHNR, CDR2 FQNEAQ (reference sequence). CDR3 nucleotide sequence: TGTGCCAGCAGCTTTGCGGGAGCGGGAGAGACCCAGTACTTC. As protein: CASSFAGAGETQYF.

On this clonotype: Since a much larger clone is just one base distant, this may be a read error. J is TRBJ2-1 and V is TRBV27; no clear D gene. Trimming stripped 5 bases from V and 6 bases from J, with 11 bases between. This CDR3 has 13 residues. Germline CDR1 and CDR2: MNHEY and SMNVEV (reference sequence). CDR3 in DNA: TGTGCCAGCAGTCTCCTAGAGTTCAATGAGCAGTTCTTC. This translates into CASSLLEFNEQFF.

On this clonotype: This may be a read error: a much more frequent sequence differs by one nucleotide. V is TRBV7-3 and J is TRBJ1-1, with D perhaps matching TRBD1 (5 bases). The germline V gene encodes CDR1 SGHTA and CDR2 FQGTGA. The CDR3 spans 14 residues. V lost 5 bases and J 0 bases, leaving 10 bases between the germline ends. This CDR3 reads CASSATDLNTEAFF. DNA for the CDR3: TGTGCCAGCAGCGCGACAGACCTGAACACTGAAGCTTTCTTT.

The V call is TRBV9, the J call TRBJ2-5, with a possible D match to TRBD1 (7 bases). The ends were cut back, 4 bases at V and 5 bases at J, with 12 bases in the middle. Germline CDR1 reads SGDLS; CDR2 reads YYNGEE. The CDR3 runs to 13 residues. The CDR3 DNA reads TGTGCCAGCAGCTCAGGGGGGCTGGAGACCCAGTACTTC. It encodes CASSSGGLETQYF.

The V gene is TRBV24-1, the J gene TRBJ2-3, with TRBD2 matching over 11 bases. From germline, CDR1 is KGHDR and CDR2 SFDVKD. V was pared by 1 base and J by 3 bases, with 14 bases of the junction left unmatched. The CDR3 loop spans 20 amino acids. CDR3 in amino acids: CATSDFRGELAGDRTDTQYF. The DNA of the CDR3 is TGTGCCACCAGTGATTTTAGGGGGGAACTAGCGGGAGATCGGACAGATACGCAGTATTTT.

This clonotype was counted many times. The genes are TRBV20-1 and TRBJ2-7, with D perhaps matching TRBD1 (5 bases). CDR1 and CDR2 (germline): DFQATT, SNEGSKA (reference sequence). V was pared by 1 base and J by 7 bases, with 17 bases between. CDR3 length: 14 amino acids. The CDR3 here is CSARVREVSEEQYF. Here the CDR3 DNA reads TGCAGTGCTAGAGTCAGGGAAGTGTCCGAGGAGCAGTACTTC.

V and J are TRBV3-1 and TRBJ1-6, with TRBD1 matching 7 bases. V lost 3 bases, J lost 6 bases, and 2 bases stayed unmatched. This CDR3 region has 14 residues. Per the germline V gene, CDR1 is LGHDT and CDR2 is YNNKEL (reference sequence). The CDR3 loop is CASSQGQFNSPLHF. The CDR3 coding sequence is TGTGCCAGCAGCCAGGGACAGTTTAATTCACCCCTCCACTTT.

This clonotype was counted at least ten times. J is TRBJ2-5 and V is TRBV3-1; D may be TRBD2 (6 bases). Per the germline V gene, CDR1 is LGHDT and CDR2 is YNNKEL (reference sequence). The V end lost 1 base, the J end lost 5 bases, and 8 bases lay between the germline ends. The CDR3 loop spans 13 amino acids. As DNA, the CDR3 is TGTGCCAGCAGCCAAGTGGCGGGGGAGACCCAGTACTTC. Translating gives CASSQVAGETQYF.

This clonotype has a count of ten or more. This sequence joins TRBV13 and TRBJ2-7; D is possibly TRBD2 (5 bases). The CDR3 runs to 17 residues. Germline V CDR1 and CDR2: PRHDT, FYEKMQ (reference sequence). V was trimmed by 5 bases and J by 0 bases, leaving 20 bases between them. The CDR3 DNA sequence: TGTGCCAGCAGCACAAGGGTTGAGGGAAAAAGCTCCTACGAGCAGTACTTC. Protein product: CASSTRVEGKSSYEQYF.

The chain links TRBV20-1 to TRBJ2-7, with 7 bases identical to TRBD2. The CDR3 is 14 residues long. Germline CDR1 and CDR2: DFQATT and SNEGSKA (reference sequence). V shed 1 base and J 5 bases; nucleotides not matched to a gene: 8. CDR3 nucleotides: TGCAGTGCTAGAGCCTGGGGCGGGAGTAACGAGCAGTACTTC. It is translated as CSARAWGGSNEQYF.

This clonotype is a singleton in its sample. A much more abundant neighbour one base away suggests this may be a read error. This chain connects TRBV11-3 to TRBJ1-5, with 8 bases identical to TRBD1. The CDR3 is 15 residues long. V lost 8 bases and J lost 8; bases outside the gene matches: 14. Germline CDR1 reads SGHNT; CDR2 reads YENEEA. The CDR3 DNA is TGTGCCAGCGGCCCGGGACAGGACGTAGGAGAGCCCCAGCATTTT. It codes for CASGPGQDVGEPQHF. Based on the CDR3 plus reference TRBV11-3 and TRBJ1-5, the full variable domain is EAGVVQSPRYKIIEKKQPVAFWCNPISGHNTLYWYLQNLGQGPELLIRYENEEAVDDSQLPKDRFSAERLKGVDSTLKIQPAELGDSAVYLCASGPGQDVGEPQHFGDGTRLSIL.

This chain links TRBV7-6 with TRBJ2-5, with D perhaps TRBD1 (6 bases). Germline V gene sequence: CDR1 SGHVS, CDR2 FNYEAQ. Trimming shortened V by 1 base and J by 5 bases, and 20 bases separated the two germline ends. The CDR3 runs 17 residues. CDR3 sequence (DNA): TGTGCCAGCAGCTTAGGACAGGAGGCAGGGGTCGGGGAGACCCAGTACTTC. This gives the protein CASSLGQEAGVGETQYF.

This clonotype was seen only a few times. The V and J genes are TRBV29-1 and TRBJ2-1; maybe TRBD2 (6 bases). Germline V lookup: CDR1 SQVTM, CDR2 ANQGSEA. The CDR3 loop spans 12 amino acids. The CDR3 bases are TGCAGTGGGACTCAGGGTAGCAATGAGCAGTTCTTC. This translates into CSGTQGSNEQFF.

This chain connects TRBV19 to TRBJ1-1, with a weak D call TRBD1 (5 bases). The V gene lost 1 base and the J gene lost 2 bases, with 20 bases spanning the gap. There are 18 residues in the CDR3. The germline V gene encodes CDR1 LNHDA and CDR2 SQIVND (reference sequence). The CDR3 DNA is TGTGCCAGTAGTATAGGGGGCCGGGCCTGGTTTAAAAACACTGAAGCTTTCTTT. Translation: CASSIGGRAWFKNTEAFF.

This clonotype has ten or more counts. Here the CDR3 reads CSARSSASIEQYF. CDR3 DNA sequence: TGCAGTGCTAGAAGTAGCGCTTCCATCGAGCAGTACTTC. The chain joins TRBV20-1 to TRBJ2-7; a possible D gene is TRBD2 (5 bases). The CDR3 is made up of 13 amino acids. V was pared by 2 bases and J by 6 bases, with 14 bases between. Looked up from germline, CDR1 is DFQATT and CDR2 is SNEGSKA (reference sequence).

This clonotype has a count of ten or more. The chain is built from TRBV30 and TRBJ1-1, with D maybe TRBD1 (6 bases). Germline CDR1 reads GTSNPN; CDR2 reads SVGIG (reference sequence). CDR3 length: 13 residues. V lost 0 bases, J lost 7 bases, and 12 bases lay in between. CDR3: CAWSVLRGGEAFF. The CDR3 DNA reads TGTGCCTGGAGTGTTTTAAGGGGGGGTGAAGCTTTCTTT.

Many counts were recorded for this clonotype. The chain uses TRBV29-1 and TRBJ2-1, with 9 bases aligning to TRBD1. Germline V gene sequence: CDR1 SQVTM, CDR2 ANQGSEA. The CDR3 loop spans 13 amino acids. V dropped 6 bases and J dropped 5; count of bases not matched to a gene: 5. Written as DNA, the CDR3 is TGCAGCGTACCGGGACAGGGCCACAATGAGCAGTTCTTC. This codes for CSVPGQGHNEQFF.

This clonotype was counted ten times or more. This rearrangement joins TRBV20-1 to TRBJ2-5; D may be TRBD2 (6 bases). The CDR3 covers 15 residues. Trimming cost V 2 bases and J 1 base, with 14 bases left between them. Germline V gives CDR1 DFQATT, CDR2 SNEGSKA (reference sequence). The CDR3 loop reads CSARRISGTQETQYF. CDR3 coding DNA: TGCAGTGCTAGAAGGATTAGCGGAACCCAAGAGACCCAGTACTTC.

This clonotype was observed many times. The chain uses TRBV11-2 and TRBJ2-1, with D uncertain. CDR1 SGHAT and CDR2 FQNNGV come from the germline V gene. The CDR3 spans 11 residues. V gave up 3 bases and J gave up 8 bases, with 5 bases separating them. The CDR3 DNA sequence: TGTGCCAGCAGCTTCTCAGATGAGCAGTTCTTC. Protein sequence: CASSFSDEQFF.

The gene calls are TRBV27 and TRBJ1-5; D is unresolved. Germline-derived CDR1 and CDR2 are MNHEY and SMNVEV (reference sequence). V was cut by 5 bases and J by 4 bases, with 15 bases left in between. The CDR3 totals 15 residues. DNA for the CDR3: TGTGCCAGCAGTAAAAAGGGAGGGCAGAATCAGCCCCAGCATTTT. Translating gives CASSKKGGQNQPQHF.

This chain's CDR3 is CASSYARVGASGANVLTF. The CDR3 nucleotides read TGTGCCAGCAGTTACGCCAGGGTAGGGGCCTCTGGGGCCAACGTCCTGACTTTC. The chain is built from TRBV6-9 and TRBJ2-6; tentatively, D is TRBD1 (5 bases). This CDR3 region has 18 residues. Trimming took 3 bases from V and 0 from J, leaving 15 bases between them. Per germline, CDR1 MNHGY and CDR2 SVAAGI.

This clonotype was counted many times. The J gene is TRBJ1-6, the V gene TRBV19; D may be TRBD1 (5 bases). There are 12 residues in the CDR3. Germline values: CDR1 LNHDA, CDR2 SQIVND (reference sequence). Trimming took 4 bases from V and 8 from J, leaving 6 bases between them. The CDR3: CASSKQDSPLHF. CDR3 nucleotides: TGTGCCAGTAGTAAACAGGATTCACCCCTCCACTTT.